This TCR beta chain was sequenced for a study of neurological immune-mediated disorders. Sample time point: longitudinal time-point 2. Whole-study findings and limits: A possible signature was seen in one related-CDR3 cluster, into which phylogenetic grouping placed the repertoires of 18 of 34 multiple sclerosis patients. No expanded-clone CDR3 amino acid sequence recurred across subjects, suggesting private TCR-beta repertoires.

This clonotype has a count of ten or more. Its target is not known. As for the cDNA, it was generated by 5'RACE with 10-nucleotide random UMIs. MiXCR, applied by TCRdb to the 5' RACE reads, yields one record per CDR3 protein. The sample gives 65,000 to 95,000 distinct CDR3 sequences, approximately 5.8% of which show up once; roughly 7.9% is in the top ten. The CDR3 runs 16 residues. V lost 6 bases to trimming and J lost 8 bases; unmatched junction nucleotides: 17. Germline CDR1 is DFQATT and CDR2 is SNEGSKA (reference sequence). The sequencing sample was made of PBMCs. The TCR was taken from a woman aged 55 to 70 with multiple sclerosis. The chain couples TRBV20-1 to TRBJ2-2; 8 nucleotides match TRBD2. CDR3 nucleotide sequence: TGCAGTGCCTTCCCCCGCGGGGGGACGCCCAGGGGGGAGCTGTTTTTT. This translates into CSAFPRGGTPRGELFF.